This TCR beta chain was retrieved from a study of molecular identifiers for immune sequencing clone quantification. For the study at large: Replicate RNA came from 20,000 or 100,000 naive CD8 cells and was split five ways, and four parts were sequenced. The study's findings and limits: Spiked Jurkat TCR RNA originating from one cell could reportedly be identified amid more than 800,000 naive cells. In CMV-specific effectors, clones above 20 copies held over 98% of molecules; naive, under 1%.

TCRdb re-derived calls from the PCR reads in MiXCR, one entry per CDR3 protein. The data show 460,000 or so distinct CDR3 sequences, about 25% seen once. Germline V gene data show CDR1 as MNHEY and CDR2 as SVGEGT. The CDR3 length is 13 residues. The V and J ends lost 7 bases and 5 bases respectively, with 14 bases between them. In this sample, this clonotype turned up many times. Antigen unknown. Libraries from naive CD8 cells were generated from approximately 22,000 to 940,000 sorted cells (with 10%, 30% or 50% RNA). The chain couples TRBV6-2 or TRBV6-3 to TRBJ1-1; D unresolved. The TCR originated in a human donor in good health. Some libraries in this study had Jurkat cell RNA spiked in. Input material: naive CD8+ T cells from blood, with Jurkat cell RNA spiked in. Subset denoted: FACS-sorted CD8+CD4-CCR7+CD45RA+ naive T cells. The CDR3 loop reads CASTKTIGTEAFF. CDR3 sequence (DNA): TGTGCCAGCACCAAGACCATAGGAACTGAAGCTTTCTTT.